This is a list of T cell receptor beta chains from one sample in a study of blood T cells in healthy people across ages. TCRdb itself ran the 5' RACE reads through MiXCR, one entry per CDR3 protein. The table records fewer than 950,000 distinct CDR3 sequences, 36% of them present only once. Sequenced input: blood. The receptor set was obtained from a young man in good health. The CDR3 runs from the conserved cysteine through the conserved F or W. D genes are given only for firm matches. Only some rows state a clone size, as once, few, many or a class for expanded clones.

j_call clone_size d_call v_call cdr3_aa cdr3_nt
TRBJ1-5 few - TRBV9 CASSAVGDQPQHF TGTGCCAGCAGCGCCGTTGGGGATCAGCCCCAGCATTTT
TRBJ2-2 - - TRBV15 CATSRYRLRTSWTGELFF TGTGCCACCAGCAGGTACCGCCTTAGGACCTCGTGGACCGGGGAGCTGTTTTTT
TRBJ1-2 - - TRBV18 CVSSPLQGGYTF TGTGTCAGCTCACCACTCCAGGGCGGCTACACCTTC
TRBJ2-6 few TRBD2 TRBV3-1 CASGLGLAGFGANVLTF TGTGCCAGCGGGCTCGGACTAGCGGGGTTTGGGGCCAACGTCCTGACTTTC
TRBJ1-2 - TRBD1 TRBV7-3 CASSSQGTGGYTF TGTGCCAGCAGCTCACAGGGGACTGGTGGCTACACCTTC
TRBJ2-1 many - TRBV12-3/TRBV12-4 CASSFTHPEQFF TGTGCCAGCAGTTTTACACATCCCGAGCAGTTCTTC
TRBJ2-7 - - TRBV4-3 CASSQDDSQSPYEQYF TGCGCTAGCAGCCAAGATGACAGTCAGTCACCCTACGAGCAGTACTTC
TRBJ2-3 - - TRBV20-1 CSARDPDSKWTDTQYF TGCAGTGCTAGAGATCCGGACTCGAAATGGACAGATACGCAGTATTTT
TRBJ2-1 few TRBD2 TRBV28 CASSFLTSGGYNEQFF TGTGCCAGCAGTTTCCTTACTAGCGGGGGTTACAATGAGCAGTTCTTC
TRBJ2-3 few TRBD1 TRBV5-5 CASSGQVDTQYF TGTGCCAGCAGCGGACAGGTAGATACGCAGTATTTT
TRBJ2-1 - TRBD2 TRBV20-1 CSALGAGGYDNEQFF TGCAGTGCTCTGGGAGCGGGGGGGTATGACAATGAGCAGTTCTTC
TRBJ1-2 many - TRBV29-1 CSVEDPGGSNYGYTF TGCAGCGTTGAAGATCCCGGGGGCAGTAACTATGGCTACACCTTC
TRBJ2-3 - TRBD2 TRBV2 CASSEASGGIFTDTQYF TGTGCCAGCAGTGAGGCTAGCGGGGGAATCTTCACAGATACGCAGTATTTT
TRBJ2-1 - TRBD1 TRBV6-5 CASMSTGGPRAVEQFF TGTGCCAGCATGTCTACAGGGGGCCCGCGGGCCGTTGAGCAGTTCTTC
TRBJ2-2 few - TRBV28 CASSPTLNTGELFF TGTGCCAGCAGTCCAACACTGAACACCGGGGAGCTGTTTTTT
TRBJ2-5 - TRBD1 TRBV12-3/TRBV12-4 CASSWTGEGEQYF TGTGCCAGCAGTTGGACAGGGGAAGGTGAGCAGTACTTC
TRBJ2-2 - TRBD2 TRBV6-2/TRBV6-3 CASIRSVQLRLAGDGELFF TGTGCCAGCATAAGGTCCGTCCAACTCCGACTAGCGGGAGACGGGGAGCTGTTTTTT
TRBJ1-5 many - TRBV12-3/TRBV12-4 CASSLQGSNQPQHF TGTGCCAGCAGCCTACAGGGAAGCAATCAGCCCCAGCATTTT
TRBJ1-6 once - TRBV20-1 CSARYADSPLHF TGCAGTGCTAGATACGCCGATTCACCCCTCCACTTT
TRBJ2-6 many - TRBV7-8 CASMGSGANVLTF TGTGCCAGCATGGGGTCTGGGGCCAACGTCCTGACTTTC
TRBJ2-5 many - TRBV12-3/TRBV12-4 CASSLARNGQETQYF TGTGCCAGCAGTTTAGCGCGGAACGGCCAAGAGACCCAGTACTTC
TRBJ2-2 few TRBD2 TRBV4-3 CASSHGTSGAQGELFF TGCGCCAGCAGCCATGGGACTAGCGGGGCTCAGGGGGAGCTGTTTTTT
TRBJ2-3 - - TRBV6-1 CASSESGVAADTQYF TGTGCCAGCAGTGAATCGGGAGTCGCTGCGGATACGCAGTATTTT
TRBJ1-1 - - TRBV5-1 CASSLGGGASEAFF TGCGCCAGCAGCTTGGGAGGGGGGGCCAGTGAAGCTTTCTTT
TRBJ1-1 few - TRBV7-2 CASSLYPEAFF TGTGCCAGCAGCTTATACCCTGAAGCTTTCTTT
TRBJ1-5 - - TRBV7-2 CASSFLFNPNQPQHF TGTGCCAGCAGCTTCCTCTTTAATCCCAATCAGCCCCAGCATTTT
TRBJ1-2 - TRBD1 TRBV14 CASSQEGGDRGRYGYTF TGTGCCAGCAGCCAAGAGGGGGGGGACAGGGGACGATATGGCTACACCTTC
TRBJ2-1 few - TRBV7-9 CASHEGGYIGGREQFF TGTGCCAGTCATGAGGGGGGATATATAGGAGGAAGAGAGCAGTTCTTC
TRBJ2-3 few - TRBV7-2 CASSYQASTSTDTQYF TGTGCCAGCAGCTACCAGGCTAGCACTAGCACAGATACGCAGTATTTT
TRBJ1-2 few - TRBV4-1 CASSQEVEENYGYTF TGCGCCAGCAGCCAAGAGGTGGAGGAGAACTATGGCTACACCTTC
TRBJ2-1 many - TRBV7-9 CASSLGAQKTNNEQFF TGTGCCAGCAGCTTAGGCGCCCAGAAGACTAACAATGAGCAGTTCTTC
TRBJ1-2 few - TRBV4-1 CASSQLRGSYGYTF TGCGCCAGCAGCCAACTCAGGGGTAGCTATGGCTACACCTTC
TRBJ2-1 - - TRBV4-1 CASSQVREQFF TGCGCCAGCAGCCAAGTACGTGAGCAGTTCTTC
TRBJ2-1 few - TRBV7-2 CASSLEYLPDEQFF TGTGCCAGCAGCTTAGAGTACCTCCCGGATGAGCAGTTCTTC
TRBJ2-3 - TRBD2 TRBV20-1 CSARAGTSGTSTDTQYF TGCAGTGCTAGAGCCGGGACTAGCGGCACTAGCACAGATACGCAGTATTTT
TRBJ2-3 many TRBD2 TRBV20-1 CSALYQAGSTDTQYF TGCAGTGCCCTATACCAAGCGGGGAGCACAGATACGCAGTATTTT
TRBJ2-3 - - TRBV3-1 CANSQTGGVSTDTQYF TGTGCCAACAGCCAAACAGGGGGGGTTAGCACAGATACGCAGTATTTT
TRBJ1-2 many TRBD1 TRBV20-1 CSARPGGGNGYTF TGCAGTGCTAGACCAGGGGGCGGGAATGGCTACACCTTC
TRBJ2-1 few - TRBV11-2 CASSSLRDPGQFF TGTGCCAGCAGCTCACTCCGGGACCCTGGGCAGTTCTTC
TRBJ2-3 - - TRBV7-8 CATRPALGWIDTQYF TGTGCCACCCGCCCAGCTCTAGGTTGGATCGATACGCAGTATTTT